A single sample is the source of the 19 T cell receptor beta chains below, sequenced in a study of blood T cell repertoires in COVID-19 (dated by TCRdb to between 2020 and 2021). Library preparation was by the immunoSEQ multiplex PCR assay. The clones in this table, taken by TCRdb from immuneACCESS, are in-frame only. Not every clone is retained; where verified, under half of the shortfall comes from an unresolved V gene, and the cause of the rest is unknown. For this sample there are 70,000 or so clones; about 84% appear just once. The leading ten clones occupy 15% to 19% of the sample. The sequenced sample was peripheral blood. The source of these receptors is a human donor in a cohort sampled during active COVID-19.

The CDR3 DNA follows: TGTGCCAGCAGCCCCCGCCGGGACAGGGGGTTCAATCAGCCCCAGCATTTT. The encoded protein is CASSPRRDRGFNQPQHF. The rearrangement uses TRBV3-1 (or the pseudogene TRBV3-2) and TRBJ1-5, with TRBD1 identical over 11 bases. Germline lookup yields CDR1 LGHDT and CDR2 YNNKEL (reference sequence). V lost 4 bases, J lost 3 bases, and 8 bases stayed unmatched. This CDR3 is built from 17 residues.

This chain joins TRBV19 and TRBJ2-4; 10 bases align to TRBD2. The CDR3 length is 16 residues. V lost 7 bases to trimming and J lost 6 bases; unmatched junction nucleotides: 12. The germline V gene encodes CDR1 LNHDA and CDR2 SQIVND (reference sequence). The CDR3 protein is CASTGLASGSRNIQYF. CDR3 bases: TGTGCCAGTACGGGCTTGGCTAGCGGGAGTCGAAACATTCAGTACTTC.

The chain combines TRBV7-2 with TRBJ1-6, with D possibly TRBD1 on 5 matching bases. The CDR3 sequence is 17 residues long. The germline V and J ends were trimmed by 2 bases and 1 base, with 12 bases remaining between them. Germline values: CDR1 SGHTA, CDR2 FQGNSA. CDR3 in amino acids: CASSLLDGGSYNSPLHF. The CDR3 region has the DNA TGTGCCAGCAGCTTATTAGACGGGGGATCCTATAATTCACCCCTCCACTTT.

This clone was observed a handful of times. V and J are TRBV3-1 (or the pseudogene TRBV3-2) and TRBJ2-1, with D perhaps matching TRBD2 (6 bases). Germline V gene sequence: CDR1 LGHDT, CDR2 YNNKEL (reference sequence). The ends were cut back, 2 bases at V and 8 bases at J, with 10 bases in the middle. The CDR3 loop spans 13 amino acids. The CDR3 loop is CASSQRGEDEQFF. CDR3 DNA sequence: TGTGCCAGCAGCCAAAGAGGGGAGGATGAGCAGTTCTTC.

This clone showed up just once. The chain uses TRBV5-8 and TRBJ2-5; TRBD2 might be the D (5 bases). V was clipped by 0 bases and J by 1 base, with 7 bases between them. The CDR3 loop spans 14 amino acids. CDR1 SGHTS and CDR2 YDEGEE come from the germline V gene. The CDR3 region has the DNA TGTGCCAGCAGCTTGGAGCGGCCCCAAGAGACCCAGTACTTC. Residues: CASSLERPQETQYF.

The chain recombines TRBV9 with TRBJ1-6; 9 nucleotides line up with TRBD1. The CDR3 covers 17 residues. The V gene's germline CDR1 is SGDLS and CDR2 YYNGEE. V lost 3 bases, J lost 3 bases, and 7 bases stayed unmatched. CDR3 region: CASSAGQGTGYNSPLHF. CDR3 in DNA: TGTGCCAGCAGCGCGGGACAGGGAACCGGCTATAATTCACCCCTCCACTTT. Using reference TRBV9 and TRBJ1-6 for the parts outside the CDR3, the full variable domain is DSGVTQTPKHLITATGQRVTLRCSPRSGDLSVYWYQQSLDQGLQFLIQYYNGEERAKGNILERFSAQQFPDLHSELNLSSLELGDSALYFCASSAGQGTGYNSPLHFGNGTRLTVT.

This clone was detected only once. The chain joins TRBV7-2 to TRBJ1-3, with a possible D match to TRBD1 (6 bases). The CDR3 spans 16 residues. Looked up from germline, CDR1 is SGHTA and CDR2 is FQGNSA. The germline V and J ends were trimmed by 1 base and 0 bases, with 10 bases remaining between them. The CDR3 reads CASSLVGGASGNTIYF. In nucleotides, the CDR3 is TGTGCCAGCAGCTTAGTAGGGGGGGCCTCTGGAAACACCATATATTTT.

The genes are TRBV5-4 and TRBJ2-5, with D tentatively TRBD1 (5 bases). V was clipped by 5 bases and J by 5 bases, with 16 bases between them. The germline gives CDR1 SGHNT, CDR2 YYREEE (reference sequence). The length of the CDR3 is 14 residues. This CDR3 reads CASSPDRPRETQYF. The CDR3 DNA follows: TGTGCCAGCAGTCCTGACAGACCCAGGGAGACCCAGTACTTC. Supplemented by reference TRBV5-4 and TRBJ2-5, the full variable domain reads ETGVTQSPTHLIKTRGQQVTLRCSSQSGHNTVSWYQQALGQGPQFIFQYYREEENGRGNFPPRFSGLQFPNYSSELNVNALELDDSALYLCASSPDRPRETQYFGPGTRLLVL.

The count of this clone is one. The genes are TRBV30 and TRBJ2-3; 10 bases are shared with TRBD2. After removal of 1 base from V and 4 bases from J, the junction contained 5 bases not matched to a gene. There are 15 residues in the CDR3. In germline, CDR1 is GTSNPN, CDR2 SVGIG (reference sequence). The CDR3 reads CAWSALAGVPDTQYF. The CDR3 DNA is TGTGCCTGGAGTGCCCTAGCGGGAGTACCAGATACGCAGTATTTT.

This chain connects TRBV5-1 to TRBJ2-5; tentatively, D is TRBD2 (6 bases). The germline V and J ends were trimmed by 2 bases and 3 bases, with 11 bases remaining between them. The CDR3 has 14 residues. In germline, CDR1 is SGHRS, CDR2 YFSETQ. Written as DNA, the CDR3 is TGCGCCAGCAGCTTAAACGGGGGTAAAGAGACCCAGTACTTC. Translation gives CASSLNGGKETQYF.

This clone has a handful of counts. J is TRBJ1-1 and V is TRBV3-1 (or the pseudogene TRBV3-2), with no clear D. Germline V gene data show CDR1 as LGHDT and CDR2 as YNNKEL (reference sequence). The V and J ends lost 5 bases and 3 bases respectively, with 10 bases between them. The CDR3 is 13 residues long. CDR3 loop: CASSKWGDTEAFF. The CDR3 nucleotides read TGTGCCAGCAGCAAGTGGGGAGACACTGAAGCTTTCTTT.

The chain employs TRBV3-1 (or the pseudogene TRBV3-2) and TRBJ2-7, with 9 bases matching TRBD2. This CDR3 spans 13 amino acids. Germline lookup yields CDR1 LGHDT and CDR2 YNNKEL (reference sequence). CDR3 bases: TGTGTCAGTCAGGGACTAGCACGCGACGAGCAGTACTTC. The encoded protein is CVSQGLARDEQYF.

The chain links TRBV7-2 to TRBJ1-4; D possibly corresponds to TRBD1 (5 bases). The CDR3 covers 15 residues. CDR1 is SGHTA and CDR2 is FQGNSA in the germline V gene. V lost 4 bases to trimming and J lost 7 bases, with 16 bases between them. CDR3 DNA sequence: TGTGCCAGCAGCTACCGACTGGGGCGCGGTGAAAAACTGTTTTTT. Protein sequence: CASSYRLGRGEKLFF.

The V and J genes are TRBV19 and TRBJ2-1, with D perhaps TRBD1 (5 bases). CDR3 size: 16 residues. V shed 5 bases and J shed 1 base, with 15 bases lying between them. Germline CDR1 LNHDA, CDR2 SQIVND (reference sequence). CDR3 protein: CASSLGLYFSYNEQFF. CDR3 DNA: TGTGCCAGTAGTTTGGGGCTTTACTTTTCCTACAATGAGCAGTTCTTC.

The chain carries TRBV7-9 and TRBJ2-5; TRBD1 matches 10 bases. The ends lost 3 bases at V and 5 bases at J; junction bases unmatched: 6. The CDR3 runs to 15 residues. Germline V gene data show CDR1 as SEHNR and CDR2 as FQNEAQ (reference sequence). This CDR3 is CASSFGTGDVETQYF. The CDR3 coding sequence is TGTGCCAGCAGCTTTGGGACAGGGGATGTTGAGACCCAGTACTTC.

This chain joins TRBV7-8 and TRBJ2-3, with 7 nucleotides matching TRBD2. Germline values: CDR1 SGHVS, CDR2 FQNEAQ. Germline trimming cut 5 bases from V and 0 bases from J; bases unmatched to any gene: 8. This CDR3 comprises 16 residues. CDR3 sequence: CASSQKRDSSTDTQYF. Written as DNA, the CDR3 is TGTGCCAGCAGCCAGAAGCGGGATTCTAGCACAGATACGCAGTATTTT.

This clone was seen once. V gene TRBV29-1 combines with J gene TRBJ1-1; D gene unclear. V was shortened by 7 bases and J by 1 base, with 13 bases between the two germline ends. The germline V gene has CDR1 SQVTM and CDR2 ANQGSEA. The CDR3 runs to 13 residues. CDR3 nucleotide sequence: TGCAGCGCCCCCGGTTACGGGAACACTGAAGCTTTCTTT. This codes for CSAPGYGNTEAFF.

V gene TRBV5-6 combines with J gene TRBJ2-7, with 8 positions matching TRBD2. Per germline, CDR1 SGHDT and CDR2 YYEEEE. V lost 1 base, J lost 4 bases, and 4 bases stayed unmatched. This CDR3 has 14 amino acids. The CDR3 coding sequence is TGTGCCAGCAGCTTGAGCGGGGGCTCGTACGAGCAGTACTTC. It specifies CASSLSGGSYEQYF.

The genes are TRBV19 and TRBJ2-7; TRBD1 matches at 7 bases. The germline V gene has CDR1 LNHDA and CDR2 SQIVND (reference sequence). There are 15 residues in the CDR3. J was trimmed by 3 bases and V by 5 bases; bases with no gene match: 10. The DNA of the CDR3 is TGTGCCAGTAGTTCGCCTGGACAGGCCGTCTACGAGCAGTACTTC. Protein product: CASSSPGQAVYEQYF. The full variable domain, in which reference TRBV19 and TRBJ2-7 provide the parts outside the CDR3, is DGGITQSPKYLFRKEGQNVTLSCEQNLNHDAMYWYRQDPGQGLRLIYYSQIVNDFQKGDIAEGYSVSREKKESFPLTVTSAQKNPTAFYLCASSSPGQAVYEQYFGPGTRLTVT.